The rows below give T cell receptor beta chains drawn from one sample of a study of shared clonotypes between healthy human individuals. Clones were read by immunoSEQ multiplex PCR, and TCRdb kept only the in-frame ones, dropping some. The repertoire has under 600,000 clones, around 97% of them found once; the top ten carry 0.057%. The sample comprised naive CD4+ T cells sorted from blood. All receptors come from a woman aged 25-40 years in good health. The conserved cysteine and the conserved F or W are not part of the CDR3 here. Fields, in order: J gene, CDR3 length, V gene, CDR3 protein.

TRBJ2-1 | 13 | TRBV29-1 | SASPLASSYNEQF
TRBJ2-1 | 12 | TRBV7-6 | ASSFRQLNNEQF
TRBJ2-2 | 14 | TRBV4-1 | ASSPRLAENTGELF
TRBJ2-2 | 13 | TRBV6-6 | ASSYNPANTGELF
TRBJ2-2 | 12 | TRBV18 | ASSPRRETGELF
TRBJ2-3 | 14 | TRBV28 | ASSPPGGLGTDTQY
TRBJ2-5 | 13 | TRBV11-2 | ASSFLGLIQETQY
TRBJ1-3 | 12 | TRBV28 | ASSLRDSGNTIY
TRBJ2-7 | 13 | TRBV7-3 | ASSLSGSFLGEQY
TRBJ2-5 | 15 | TRBV28 | ATRTSGRGLYQETQY
TRBJ1-1 | 11 | TRBV7-9 | ASSPGQLSGAF
TRBJ2-3 | 14 | TRBV4-2 | ASSQDERSLTDTQY
TRBJ1-4 | 11 | TRBV2 | ASGYRGIEKLF
TRBJ2-5 | 11 | TRBV6-1 | ASSPTGQETQY
TRBJ1-1 | 13 | TRBV28 | ASSFEFSMNTEAF
TRBJ1-5 | 14 | TRBV27 | ASSSQQGLSNQPQH
TRBJ1-5 | 13 | TRBV6-6 | ASSYSGGLAQPQH
TRBJ2-2 | 16 | TRBV5-1 | ASSYGLAGGRNTGELF
TRBJ2-6 | 11 | TRBV5-1 | ASRRETSNVLT
TRBJ2-3 | 13 | TRBV6-5 | ASSYRAGGADTQY
TRBJ2-1 | 13 | TRBV19 | ASSQLAGAYNEQF
TRBJ1-3 | 11 | TRBV7-2 | ASSQGFGNTIY
TRBJ2-5 | 9 | TRBV20-1 | SARREETQY
TRBJ2-7 | 14 | TRBV28 | ASLSDETGKGYEQY
TRBJ1-4 | 14 | TRBV14 | ASSHNLGTGYEKLF
TRBJ2-3 | 13 | TRBV5-1 | ASSFTGEGTDTQY
TRBJ1-1 | 12 | TRBV9 | ASSVAGGRTEAF
TRBJ2-7 | 10 | TRBV5-1 | ASSAFKDEQY
TRBJ2-1 | 15 | TRBV27 | ASSLSLAASSYNEQF
NA | 14 | TRBV7-9 | ASSFTAGGSSYEQY
TRBJ1-1 | 13 | TRBV28 | ASSSGTALNTEAF
TRBJ2-5 | 12 | TRBV7-3 | ASSDKSTGQVRY
TRBJ2-1 | 13 | TRBV4-1 | ASSQNRVSYNEQF
TRBJ1-1 | 13 | TRBV11-3 | ASRLRGGVNTEAF
TRBJ1-1 | 13 | TRBV19 | ASSIPGTANTEAF
TRBJ2-7 | 12 | TRBV5-1 | ASSMGLAAYEQY
TRBJ1-5 | 12 | TRBV27 | ASSLNSGDQPQH
TRBJ2-3 | 13 | TRBV28 | ASSPAIASTDTQY
TRBJ2-3 | 10 | TRBV7-9 | ASSLVADTQY
TRBJ2-5 | 16 | TRBV4-2 | ASSQGSLDRWGRETQY
TRBJ2-3 | 15 | TRBV5-6 | ASSYWRGRRRTDTQY
TRBJ2-2 | 18 | TRBV27 | ASSRISAAGLGRGTGELF
TRBJ1-1 | 14 | TRBV27 | ASSPTERRVNTEAF
TRBJ1-5 | 9 | TRBV7-5 | VRSGGQPQH
TRBJ1-5 | 11 | TRBV2 | ASSDRDNQPQH
TRBJ2-7 | 13 | TRBV7-2 | ASSFDSGTYYEQY
TRBJ1-1 | 12 | TRBV19 | ASSIGRAHTEAF
TRBJ2-5 | 12 | TRBV5-1 | ASMDGGLSETQY
TRBJ2-3 | 15 | TRBV5-4 | ASSPFPSGRAADTQY
TRBJ2-3 | 15 | TRBV7-2 | ASSSGLAGGGADTQY
TRBJ2-3 | 12 | TRBV11-2 | ASSLLLEGGQPY
TRBJ1-1 | 13 | TRBV6-5 | ASSYKGAENTEAF